This T cell receptor beta chain derives from a study of blood T cells in healthy people across ages. Findings and limits, study-wide: When set beside aged donors, long-lived donors presented more naive CD4+ cells and higher diversity.

As concerns this clonotype: Its target is unknown.

A second PCR of about 6 to 12 cycles used a sample-barcoded 5' primer and a J-beta primer mix. MiXCR, run by TCRdb on the 5' RACE reads, gives a single entry per CDR3 protein. This table holds just under 550,000 distinct CDR3 sequences, 24% found once. The V gene lost 4 bases and the J gene lost 0 bases, with 9 bases spanning the gap. The CDR3 is 16 amino acids. CDR1 is KGHDR and CDR2 is SFDVKD in the germline V gene. A further study also used this sample, focusing on T cells of mothers and their children. That paper adds: RNA that had been extracted went wholly into cDNA synthesis, at about 1.5 ug per 15 ul. Inherited differences only slightly affect thymic shaping of TCR recombination output.

Sequenced: blood. This chain connects TRBV24-1 to TRBJ2-6; D remains unclear. The clonotype comes from a boy aged 5-17 years in good health. The CDR3 region is CATSESGRSGANVLTF. The CDR3 bases are TGTGCCACCAGTGAGTCCGGGCGCTCTGGGGCCAACGTCCTGACTTTC.